This T cell receptor beta chain emerged from a study of tumor-infiltrating lymphocytes in glioblastoma multiforme. The study, taken as a whole, reports: T cells were not sorted into functional subsets. Clone frequencies may be distorted by unequal TCR transcripts per cell.

TCRB libraries came from RNA via three nested multiplex PCR rounds. Input was 0.4 to 0.65 ug total RNA, reverse-transcribed with a C-beta primer. TCRdb used MiXCR to reprocess the multiplex PCR reads, holding one entry per CDR3 protein. The repertoire has about 32,000 distinct CDR3 sequences, roughly three fifths of them found once; the top ten carry approximately 35%. After removal of 0 bases from V and 6 bases from J, the junction contained 5 bases not matched to a gene. The CDR3 length is 13 residues. In germline, CDR1 is DFQATT, CDR2 SNEGSKA (reference sequence). A note on this clonotype: The antigen remains undetermined.

The TCR comes from a male donor with glioblastoma. This chain uses TRBV20-1 with TRBJ2-7; TRBD2 agrees at 7 bases. Sequencing used brain tumor tissue. The CDR3 sequence is CSARDGTTAEQYF. The DNA for the CDR3 is TGCAGTGCTAGAGACGGGACTACGGCCGAGCAGTACTTC.